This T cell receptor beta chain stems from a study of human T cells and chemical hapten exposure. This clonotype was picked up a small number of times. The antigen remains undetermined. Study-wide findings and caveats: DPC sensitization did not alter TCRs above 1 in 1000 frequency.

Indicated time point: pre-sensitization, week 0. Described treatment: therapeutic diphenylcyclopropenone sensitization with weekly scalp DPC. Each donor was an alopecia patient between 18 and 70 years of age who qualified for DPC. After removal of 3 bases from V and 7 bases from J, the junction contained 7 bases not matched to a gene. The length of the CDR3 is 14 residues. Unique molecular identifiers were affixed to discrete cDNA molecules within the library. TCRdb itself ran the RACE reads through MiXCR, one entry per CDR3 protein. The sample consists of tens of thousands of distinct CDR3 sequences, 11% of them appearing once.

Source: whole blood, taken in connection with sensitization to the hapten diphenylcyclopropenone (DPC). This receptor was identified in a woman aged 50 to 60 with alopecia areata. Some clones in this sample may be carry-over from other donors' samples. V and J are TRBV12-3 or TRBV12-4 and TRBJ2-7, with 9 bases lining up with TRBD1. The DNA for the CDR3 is TGTGCCAGCAGTTTCGGGACAGGGCCCTGGGAGCAGTACTTC. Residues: CASSFGTGPWEQYF.